A single sample is the source of the 11 T cell receptor beta chains below, sequenced in a study of T cell repertoires in cytomegalovirus infection. TCRdb processed the reads anew with MiXCR; each CDR3 protein has one entry. The table includes nearly 550,000 distinct CDR3 sequences, about 17% detected once. Material: CD8+ T cells from PBMCs. The receptors come from a human donor in good health (CMV status not recorded). Some clones in this sample may be carry-over from other donors' samples.

In its sample, this clonotype was seen many times. This sequence joins TRBV12-3 or TRBV12-4 and TRBJ2-3; D is possibly TRBD1 or TRBD2 (6 bases each). With 7 bases removed from V and 5 bases from J, the gap between germline ends came to 19 bases. CDR3 length: 15 amino acids. In DNA, the CDR3 is TGTGCCAGCAAAGGGGGAGGTACCCAAGAAGATACGCAGTATTTT. Translation gives CASKGGGTQEDTQYF.

The V call is TRBV10-3, the J call TRBJ1-2; D is ambiguous. The CDR3 is 14 residues long. Germline CDR1 is ENHRY and CDR2 is SYGVKD. Trimming cost V 4 bases and J 2 bases, with 11 bases left between them. CDR3 DNA: TGTGCCATCAGTGGGCTTACAGAAAACTATGGCTACACCTTC. Its translation: CAISGLTENYGYTF.

Many counts were recorded for this clonotype. V and J are TRBV28 and TRBJ2-5; the D gene is possibly TRBD2 (5 bases). The CDR3 is 16 residues long. Trimming removed 7 bases from V and 4 bases from J, with 22 bases in between. Germline CDR1 reads MDHEN; CDR2 reads SYDVKM. The CDR3 loop reads CASNPLSKSGGETQYF. The CDR3 DNA follows: TGTGCCAGCAATCCCCTCTCAAAAAGTGGAGGAGAGACCCAGTACTTC.

The rearrangement uses TRBV20-1 and TRBJ1-2, with 7 bases identical to TRBD1. Unmatched junction bases numbered 15, after V lost 1 base and J lost 4 bases. CDR1 is DFQATT, CDR2 SNEGSKA, per germline (reference sequence). This CDR3 is built from 17 residues. The CDR3 reads CSARAIVPGQPIYGYTF. Here the CDR3 DNA reads TGCAGTGCTAGAGCTATCGTTCCGGGACAGCCTATCTATGGCTACACCTTC.

The V call is TRBV6-1, the J call TRBJ1-4; 9 bases are shared with TRBD1. V lost 6 bases and J lost 9; bases outside the gene matches: 11. Per germline, CDR1 MNHNS and CDR2 SASEGT. CDR3 length equals 15 residues. CDR3 in DNA: TGTGCCAGCAGGGATCTTGGACAGGGGCCGAAAAAACTGTTTTTT. Encoded protein: CASRDLGQGPKKLFF.

This chain uses TRBV11-1 with TRBJ1-4, with D possibly TRBD1 on 5 matching bases. The V end was cut by 5 bases, the J end by 6 bases, with 16 bases between. Germline V gene data show CDR1 as SGHAT and CDR2 as FQDESV (reference sequence). CDR3 length: 15 residues. CDR3 DNA sequence: TGTGCCAGCAGCCCTGCCGGGGGGGAGCATGAAAAACTGTTTTTT. This gives the protein CASSPAGGEHEKLFF. Combining the CDR3 with reference TRBV11-1 and TRBJ1-4 gives the whole variable domain EAEVAQSPRYKITEKSQAVAFWCDPISGHATLYWYRQILGQGPELLVQFQDESVVDDSQLPKDRFSAERLKGVDSTLKIQPAELGDSAMYLCASSPAGGEHEKLFFGSGTQLSVL.

This clonotype was recorded at least ten times. This rearrangement joins TRBV12-3 or TRBV12-4 to TRBJ2-3; 8 bases line up with TRBD2. The V gene end was trimmed by 6 bases and the J gene end by 0 bases; junction bases not matched to a gene: 8. The CDR3 spans 16 residues. The CDR3 loop is CASSQSQRGSTDTQYF. The CDR3 nucleotides are TGTGCCAGCAGCCAATCTCAGCGGGGGAGCACAGATACGCAGTATTTT.

This clonotype has more than one count but fewer than ten. This chain links TRBV19 with TRBJ2-1, with 8 bases aligning to TRBD2. Germline V lookup: CDR1 LNHDA, CDR2 SQIVND (reference sequence). This CDR3 has 18 residues. Trimming cost V 4 bases and J 4 bases; bases outside gene matches: 15. The CDR3 region has the DNA TGTGCCAGTAGTACCCTCGAAGTGAGTAGCGGGGAATACAATGAGCAGTTCTTC. It yields the protein CASSTLEVSSGEYNEQFF. The full variable domain, rest sourced from reference TRBV19 and TRBJ2-1, is DGGITQSPKYLFRKEGQNVTLSCEQNLNHDAMYWYRQDPGQGLRLIYYSQIVNDFQKGDIAEGYSVSREKKESFPLTVTSAQKNPTAFYLCASSTLEVSSGEYNEQFFGPGTRLTVL.

Ten or more counts support this clonotype. The chain joins TRBV14 to TRBJ2-1; tentative D call: TRBD1 (5 bases). V shed 3 bases and J shed 2 bases, with 11 bases lying between them. The CDR3 contains 15 residues. Germline V gene sequence: CDR1 SGHDN, CDR2 FVKESK. CDR3 protein: CASSHLGPTYNEQFF. The CDR3, as DNA: TGTGCCAGCAGCCATTTGGGGCCGACCTACAATGAGCAGTTCTTC.

This clonotype has at least ten counts. The J gene is TRBJ2-7, the V gene TRBV6-6; TRBD2 matches 10 bases. Germline CDR1 is MNHNY and CDR2 is SVGAGI (reference sequence). The length of the CDR3 is 12 residues. With V trimmed by 7 bases and J by 10 bases, 7 bases remained unmatched. CDR3 in DNA: TGTGCCAGCAAAGGACTAGCGGTCTTCCAGTACTTC. As protein: CASKGLAVFQYF.

This clonotype has only a few counts. The genes are TRBV2 and TRBJ2-6; D unclear. In germline, CDR1 is SNHLY, CDR2 FYNNEI. With 7 bases removed from V and 0 bases from J, the gap between germline ends came to 13 bases. The CDR3 runs to 16 residues. The CDR3 sequence: CASTTPEFSGANVLTF. CDR3 sequence (DNA): TGTGCCAGCACCACTCCGGAATTCTCTGGGGCCAACGTCCTGACTTTC.